These 7 T cell receptor beta chains came from one sample sequenced in a study of Tregs in tolerant kidney transplant recipients. Recipients received nonmyeloablative bone marrow transplants from related graft donors, with transient mixed chimerism. Using immunoSEQ multiplex PCR, the repertoire was profiled, and TCRdb retains in-frame clones only, with some absent. Of some 21,000 clones in the sample, 65% to 85% were seen once. The sample consisted of CD8+ T cells from blood (PBMCs), taken 6 months after the transplant. Receptors were obtained from a human patient who received a combined kidney and bone marrow transplant. The graft donor may be the source of some T cells.

This chain connects TRBV5-4 to TRBJ2-2, with D unclear. CDR1 SGHNT and CDR2 YYREEE come from the germline V gene (reference sequence). This CDR3 has 14 residues. Trimming pared 3 bases from V and 8 bases from J, leaving 14 bases between. CDR3 sequence: CASSSSALGGELFF. The CDR3 nucleotides read TGTGCCAGCAGCTCTAGTGCTCTGGGTGGGGAGCTGTTTTTT.

This chain links TRBV6-1 with TRBJ2-5, with a weak D call TRBD2 (5 bases). V was clipped by 7 bases and J by 10 bases, with 16 bases between them. The germline V gene has CDR1 MNHNS and CDR2 SASEGT. The CDR3 sequence is 12 residues long. The CDR3 sequence: CASKGERRIQYF. DNA for the CDR3: TGTGCCAGCAAGGGAGAGAGGAGGATCCAGTACTTC.

As to this clone: In the same sample, other DNA sequences code for this CDR3. The rearrangement uses TRBV29-1 and TRBJ2-7; 9 bases line up with TRBD1. This CDR3 has 15 residues. Germline CDR1 SQVTM, CDR2 ANQGSEA. The V and J ends lost 0 bases and 2 bases, in that order; junction bases with no gene match: 5. Written as DNA, the CDR3 is TGCAGCGTTGAAGATCGCCGGGACAGGGCCTACGAGCAGTACTTC. Encoded protein: CSVEDRRDRAYEQYF.

This sequence joins TRBV6-5 and TRBJ2-1, with 10 nucleotides matching TRBD2. V gave up 10 bases and J gave up 7 bases; unmatched junction bases: 7. The CDR3 is 13 amino acids. Germline assignment: CDR1 MNHEY and CDR2 SVGAGI. The CDR3, as DNA: TGTGCCATCAGCGGGGGGGCTGGTAATGAGCAGTTCTTC. Amino acids: CAISGGAGNEQFF.

The chain combines TRBV19 with TRBJ1-2; D is perhaps TRBD1 (6 bases). The length of the CDR3 is 12 residues. The germline CDR1 and CDR2 sequences are LNHDA and SQIVND (reference sequence). Trimming removed 8 bases from V and 7 bases from J, with 14 bases in between. The CDR3: CASRTGMAGYTF. CDR3 sequence (DNA): TGTGCCAGTCGAACAGGGATGGCTGGCTACACCTTC.

V usage is TRBV7-9 and J usage is TRBJ1-2, with D perhaps matching TRBD1 (5 bases). V lost 5 bases and J lost 4, with 11 bases in between. Germline V gives CDR1 SEHNR, CDR2 FQNEAQ (reference sequence). The CDR3 contains 13 residues. CDR3 amino acids: CASSTQGFYGYTF. The CDR3 DNA reads as TGTGCCAGCAGCACCCAGGGATTCTATGGCTACACCTTC.

This sequence joins TRBV6-1 and TRBJ2-1, with a weak D call TRBD2 (6 bases). V was cut by 5 bases and J by 6 bases, with 17 bases left in between. This CDR3 has 15 amino acids. Germline CDR1 reads MNHNS; CDR2 reads SASEGT. CDR3 bases: TGTGCCAGCAGTACGGGGGTTTCAACACTCAATGAGCAGTTCTTC. It specifies CASSTGVSTLNEQFF.